Listed below are T cell receptor beta chains from one sample, sequenced in a study of T cell responses to AZD1222 COVID-19 vaccine. Only in-frame clones appear in the TCRdb table, and some are missing; sequencing was by immunoSEQ multiplex PCR. This sample yields 100,000 to 150,000 clones, of which around 89% are seen a single time; approximately 12% belongs to the top ten. The sequenced sample was peripheral blood, obtained on day 0 of MenACWY control vaccination. The origin of the receptors is an adult in good health. CDR3s include the opening cysteine and the closing phenylalanine or tryptophan. Fields, in order: CDR3 length, J gene, V gene, CDR3 protein.

length: 13
J: TRBJ1-5
V: TRBV6-5
CDR3: CASNEGFDQPQHF

length: 14
J: TRBJ1-6
V: TRBV28
CDR3: CASGSVELKKSLHF

length: 15
J: TRBJ1-6
V: TRBV19
CDR3: CASSIDQRGDSPLHF

length: 17
J: TRBJ2-4
V: TRBV3-1/TRBV3-2
CDR3: CASSPRFGPRAKNIQYF

length: 13
J: TRBJ1-1
V: TRBV12-3/TRBV12-4
CDR3: CASSYGTDTEAFF

length: 14
J: TRBJ2-7
V: TRBV7-8
CDR3: CASSLRSDSYEQYF

length: 15
J: TRBJ2-1
V: TRBV3-1/TRBV3-2
CDR3: CASSQEQVFYNEQFF

length: 14
J: TRBJ1-1
V: TRBV7-9
CDR3: CASSPNSLNTEAFF

length: 13
J: TRBJ1-2
V: TRBV12-3/TRBV12-4
CDR3: CASSLAMGNGYTF

length: 19
J: TRBJ1-1
V: TRBV2
CDR3: CASSHDRDFIVLMNTEAFF

length: 18
J: TRBJ2-1
V: TRBV6-6
CDR3: CASSPPLSQGPSYNEQFF

length: 14
J: TRBJ1-1
V: TRBV6-2/TRBV6-3
CDR3: CASSYGDGGTEAFF

length: 14
J: TRBJ2-5
V: TRBV5-5
CDR3: CASSVRQGLGTQYF

length: 13
J: TRBJ2-7
V: TRBV11-3
CDR3: CASSLAGPVEQYF